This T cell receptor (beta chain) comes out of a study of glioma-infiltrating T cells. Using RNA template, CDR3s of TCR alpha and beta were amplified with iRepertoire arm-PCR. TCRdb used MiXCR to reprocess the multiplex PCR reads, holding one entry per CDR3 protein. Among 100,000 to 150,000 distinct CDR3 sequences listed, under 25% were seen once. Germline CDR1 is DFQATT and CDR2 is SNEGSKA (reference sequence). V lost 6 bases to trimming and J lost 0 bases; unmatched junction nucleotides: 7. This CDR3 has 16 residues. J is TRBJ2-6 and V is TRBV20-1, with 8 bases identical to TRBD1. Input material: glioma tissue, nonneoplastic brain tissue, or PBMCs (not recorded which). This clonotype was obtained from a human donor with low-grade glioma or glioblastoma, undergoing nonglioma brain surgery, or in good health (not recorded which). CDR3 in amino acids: CSAPRTGSSGANVLTF. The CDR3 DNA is TGCAGTGCCCCACGGACAGGGAGCTCTGGGGCCAACGTCCTGACTTTC.